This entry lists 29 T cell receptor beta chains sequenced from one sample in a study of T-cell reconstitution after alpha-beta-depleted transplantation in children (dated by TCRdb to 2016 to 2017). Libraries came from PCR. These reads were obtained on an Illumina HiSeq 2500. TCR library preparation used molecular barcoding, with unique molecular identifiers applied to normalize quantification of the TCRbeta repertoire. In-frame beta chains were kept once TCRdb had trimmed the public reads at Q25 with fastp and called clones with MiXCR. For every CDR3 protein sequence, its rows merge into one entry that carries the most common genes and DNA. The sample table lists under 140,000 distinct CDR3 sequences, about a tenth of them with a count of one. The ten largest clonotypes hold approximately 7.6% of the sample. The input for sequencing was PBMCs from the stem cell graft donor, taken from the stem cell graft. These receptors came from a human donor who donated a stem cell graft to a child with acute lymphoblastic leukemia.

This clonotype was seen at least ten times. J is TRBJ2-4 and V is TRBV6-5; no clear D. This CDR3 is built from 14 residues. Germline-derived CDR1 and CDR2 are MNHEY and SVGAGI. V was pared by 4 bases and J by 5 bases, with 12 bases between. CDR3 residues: CASSSIGGENIQYF. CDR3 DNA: TGTGCCAGCAGTTCGATCGGTGGGGAAAACATTCAGTACTTC.

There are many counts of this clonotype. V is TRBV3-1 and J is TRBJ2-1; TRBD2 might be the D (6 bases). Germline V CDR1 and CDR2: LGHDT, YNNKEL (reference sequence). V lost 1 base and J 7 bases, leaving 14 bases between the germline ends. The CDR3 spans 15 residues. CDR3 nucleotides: TGTGCCAGCAGCCAAGGGAGGGGAAATGGAAATGAGCAGTTCTTC. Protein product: CASSQGRGNGNEQFF.

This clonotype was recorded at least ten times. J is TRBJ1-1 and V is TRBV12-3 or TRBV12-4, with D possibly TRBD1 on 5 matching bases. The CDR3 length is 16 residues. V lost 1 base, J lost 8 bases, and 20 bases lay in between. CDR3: CASSLGYMGRGEEAFF. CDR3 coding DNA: TGTGCCAGCAGTTTAGGTTACATGGGACGGGGGGAAGAAGCTTTCTTT.

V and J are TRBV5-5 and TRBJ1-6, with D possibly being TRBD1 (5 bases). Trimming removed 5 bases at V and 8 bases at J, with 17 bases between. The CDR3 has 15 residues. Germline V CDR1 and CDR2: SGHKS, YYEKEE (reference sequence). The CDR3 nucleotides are TGTGCCAGCAGAAGGGGACTGCCGGTAGATTCACCCCTCCACTTT. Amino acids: CASRRGLPVDSPLHF.

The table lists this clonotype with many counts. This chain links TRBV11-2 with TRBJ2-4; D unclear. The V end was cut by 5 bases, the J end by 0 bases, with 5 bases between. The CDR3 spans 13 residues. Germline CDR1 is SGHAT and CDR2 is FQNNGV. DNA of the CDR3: TGTGCCAGCAGCCAGCTAGCCAAAAACATTCAGTACTTC. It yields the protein CASSQLAKNIQYF.

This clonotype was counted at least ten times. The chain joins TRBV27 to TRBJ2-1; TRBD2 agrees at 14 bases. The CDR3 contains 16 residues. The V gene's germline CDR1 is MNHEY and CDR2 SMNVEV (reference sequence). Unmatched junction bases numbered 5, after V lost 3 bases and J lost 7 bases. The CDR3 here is CASSFFGTSGRNEQFF. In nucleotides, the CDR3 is TGTGCCAGCAGTTTTTTCGGGACTAGCGGGAGAAATGAGCAGTTCTTC.

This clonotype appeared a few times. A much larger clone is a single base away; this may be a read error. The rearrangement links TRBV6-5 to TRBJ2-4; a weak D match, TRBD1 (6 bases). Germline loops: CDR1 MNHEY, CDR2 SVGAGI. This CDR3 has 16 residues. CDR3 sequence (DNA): TGTGCCAGCAGTTACTCTGGACAGCTAGCCAAAAACAGTCAGTACTTC. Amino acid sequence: CASSYSGQLAKNSQYF.

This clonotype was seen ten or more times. The CDR3 DNA follows: TGTGCCAGCAGTTTAGGGGGACGGATGACAGAGACCCAGTACTTC. This encodes CASSLGGRMTETQYF. The genes are TRBV12-3 or TRBV12-4 and TRBJ2-5; D is possibly TRBD1 or TRBD2 (5 bases each). This CDR3 region has 15 residues. Trimming took 1 base from V and 4 from J, leaving 13 bases between them.

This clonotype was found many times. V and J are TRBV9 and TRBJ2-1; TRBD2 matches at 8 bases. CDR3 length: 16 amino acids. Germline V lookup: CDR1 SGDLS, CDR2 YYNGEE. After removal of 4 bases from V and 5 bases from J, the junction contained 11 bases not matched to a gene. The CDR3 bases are TGTGCCAGCAGCTCCGCCCCACTAGCGGCTAACAATGAGCAGTTCTTC. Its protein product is CASSSAPLAANNEQFF.

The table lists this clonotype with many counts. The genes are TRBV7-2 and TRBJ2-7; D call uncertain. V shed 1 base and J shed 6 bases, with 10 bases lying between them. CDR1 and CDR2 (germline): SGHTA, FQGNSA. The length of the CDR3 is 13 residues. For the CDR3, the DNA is TGTGCCAGCAGCTTAGTTCGGGTGAGCGAGCAGTACTTC. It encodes CASSLVRVSEQYF.

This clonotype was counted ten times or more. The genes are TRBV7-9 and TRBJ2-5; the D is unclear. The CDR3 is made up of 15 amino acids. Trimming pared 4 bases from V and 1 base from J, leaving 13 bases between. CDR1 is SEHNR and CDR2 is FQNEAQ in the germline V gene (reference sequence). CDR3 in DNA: TGTGCCAGCAGCTCAGCCCACGTACCCCAAGAGACCCAGTACTTC. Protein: CASSSAHVPQETQYF.

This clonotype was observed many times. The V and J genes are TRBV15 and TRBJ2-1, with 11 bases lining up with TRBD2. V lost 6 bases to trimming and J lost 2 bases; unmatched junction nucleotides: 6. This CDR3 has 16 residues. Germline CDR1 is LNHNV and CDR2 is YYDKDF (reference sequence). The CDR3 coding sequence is TGTGCCACCAGTCTTACTAGCGGGAGAACCTACAATGAGCAGTTCTTC. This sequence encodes CATSLTSGRTYNEQFF.

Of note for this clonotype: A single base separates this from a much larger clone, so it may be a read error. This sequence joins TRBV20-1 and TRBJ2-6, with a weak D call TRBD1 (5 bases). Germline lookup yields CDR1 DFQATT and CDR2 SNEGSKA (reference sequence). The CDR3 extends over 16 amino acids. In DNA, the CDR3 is TGCAGTGCTAGAGATAAGGTATCCTCTGGGGCCAACGGCCTGACTTTC. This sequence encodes CSARDKVSSGANGLTF.

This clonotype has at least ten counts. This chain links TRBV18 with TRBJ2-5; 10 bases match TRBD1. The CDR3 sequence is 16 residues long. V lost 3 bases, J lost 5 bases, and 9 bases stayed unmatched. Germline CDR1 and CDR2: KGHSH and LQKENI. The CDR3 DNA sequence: TGTGCCAGCTCACCTCCGACAGGGGGCGCGGGGGAGACCCAGTACTTC. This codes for CASSPPTGGAGETQYF.

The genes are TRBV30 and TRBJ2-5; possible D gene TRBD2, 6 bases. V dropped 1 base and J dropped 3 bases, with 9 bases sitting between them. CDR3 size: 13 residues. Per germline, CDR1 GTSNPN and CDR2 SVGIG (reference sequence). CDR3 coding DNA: TGTGCCTGGAGTGCGGGACTGGAAGAGACCCAGTACTTC. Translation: CAWSAGLEETQYF.

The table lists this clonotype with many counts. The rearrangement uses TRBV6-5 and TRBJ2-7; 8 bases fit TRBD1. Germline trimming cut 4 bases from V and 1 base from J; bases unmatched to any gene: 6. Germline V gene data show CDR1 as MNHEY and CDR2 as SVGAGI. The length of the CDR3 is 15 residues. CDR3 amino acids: CASSSRDRSSYEQYF. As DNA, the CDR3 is TGTGCCAGCAGTTCCAGGGACAGGAGTTCCTACGAGCAGTACTTC.

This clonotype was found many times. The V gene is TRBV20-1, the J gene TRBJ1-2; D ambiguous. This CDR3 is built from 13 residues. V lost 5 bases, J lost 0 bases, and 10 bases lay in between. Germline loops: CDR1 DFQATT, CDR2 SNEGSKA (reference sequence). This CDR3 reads CSALTDSNYGYTF. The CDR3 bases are TGCAGTGCTTTGACGGATTCTAACTATGGCTACACCTTC.

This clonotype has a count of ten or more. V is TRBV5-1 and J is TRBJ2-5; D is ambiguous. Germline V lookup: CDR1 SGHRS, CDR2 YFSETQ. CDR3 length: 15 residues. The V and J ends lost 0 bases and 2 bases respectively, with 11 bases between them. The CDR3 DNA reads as TGCGCCAGCAGCTTGGCCCCGGCGACGCAAGAGACCCAGTACTTC. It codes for CASSLAPATQETQYF.

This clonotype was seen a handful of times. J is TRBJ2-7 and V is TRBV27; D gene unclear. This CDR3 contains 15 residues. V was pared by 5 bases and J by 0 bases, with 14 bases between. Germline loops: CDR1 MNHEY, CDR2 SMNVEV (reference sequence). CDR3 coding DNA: TGTGCCAGCAGTACCGCACGATGGGGCTCCTACGAGCAGTACTTC. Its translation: CASSTARWGSYEQYF.

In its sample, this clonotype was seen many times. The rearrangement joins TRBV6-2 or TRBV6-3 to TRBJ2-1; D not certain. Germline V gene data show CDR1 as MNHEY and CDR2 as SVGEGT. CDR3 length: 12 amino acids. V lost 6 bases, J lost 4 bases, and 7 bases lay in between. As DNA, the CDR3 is TGTGCCAGCAGCCCCAGTTACAATGAGCAGTTCTTC. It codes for CASSPSYNEQFF.

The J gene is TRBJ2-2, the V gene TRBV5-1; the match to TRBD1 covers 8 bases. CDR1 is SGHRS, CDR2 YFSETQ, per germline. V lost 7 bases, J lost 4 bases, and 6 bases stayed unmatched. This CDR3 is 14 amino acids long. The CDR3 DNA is TGCGCCAGCTCACAGGGGGAGTTCACCGGGGAGCTGTTTTTT. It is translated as CASSQGEFTGELFF.

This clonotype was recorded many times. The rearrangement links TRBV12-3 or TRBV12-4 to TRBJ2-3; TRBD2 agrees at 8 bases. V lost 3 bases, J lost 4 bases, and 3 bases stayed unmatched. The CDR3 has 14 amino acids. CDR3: CASSFSGSADTQYF. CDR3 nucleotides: TGTGCCAGCAGTTTCAGCGGGAGCGCAGATACGCAGTATTTT.

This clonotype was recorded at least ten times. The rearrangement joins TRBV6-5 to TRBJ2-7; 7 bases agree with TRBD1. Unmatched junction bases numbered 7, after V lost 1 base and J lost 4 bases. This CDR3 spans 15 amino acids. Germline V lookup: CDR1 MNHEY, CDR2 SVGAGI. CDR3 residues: CASSYLSDREYEQYF. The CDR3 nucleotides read TGTGCCAGCAGTTACTTATCCGACAGGGAATACGAGCAGTACTTC.

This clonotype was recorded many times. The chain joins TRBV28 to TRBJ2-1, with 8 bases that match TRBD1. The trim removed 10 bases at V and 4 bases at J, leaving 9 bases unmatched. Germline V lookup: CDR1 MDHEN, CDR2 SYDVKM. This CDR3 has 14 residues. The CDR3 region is CATKAGGSYNEQFF. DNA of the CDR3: TGTGCCACAAAAGCAGGGGGCTCATACAATGAGCAGTTCTTC.

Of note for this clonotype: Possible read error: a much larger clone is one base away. CDR3 loop: CSSSQEGRTYNEQFF. CDR3 nucleotide sequence: TGCTCCAGCAGCCAAGAGGGACGGACCTACAATGAGCAGTTCTTC. J is TRBJ2-1 and V is TRBV4-1; D might be TRBD1 or TRBD2, each matching 5 bases. The CDR3 runs 15 residues. The germline gives CDR1 MGHRA, CDR2 YSYEKL.

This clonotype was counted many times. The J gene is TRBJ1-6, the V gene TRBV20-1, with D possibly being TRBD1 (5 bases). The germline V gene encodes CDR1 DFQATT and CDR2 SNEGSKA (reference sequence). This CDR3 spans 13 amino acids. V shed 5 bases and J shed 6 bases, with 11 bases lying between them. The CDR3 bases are TGCAGTGCTCAAGGGGTAGTTAATTCACCCCTCCACTTT. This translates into CSAQGVVNSPLHF.

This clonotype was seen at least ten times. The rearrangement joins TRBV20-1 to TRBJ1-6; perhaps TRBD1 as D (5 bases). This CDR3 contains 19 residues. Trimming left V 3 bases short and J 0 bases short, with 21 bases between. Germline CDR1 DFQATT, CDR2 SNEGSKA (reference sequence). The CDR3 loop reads CSASNSLGGPDSYNSPLHF. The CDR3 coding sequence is TGCAGTGCTAGTAATTCGTTGGGGGGTCCTGACTCCTATAATTCACCCCTCCACTTT.

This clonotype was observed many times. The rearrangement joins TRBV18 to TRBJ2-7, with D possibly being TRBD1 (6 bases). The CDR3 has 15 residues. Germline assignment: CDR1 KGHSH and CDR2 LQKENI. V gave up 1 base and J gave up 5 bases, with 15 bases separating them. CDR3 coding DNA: TGTGCCAGCTCACCACGGGTGCAGGGGAACCACGAGCAGTACTTC. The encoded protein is CASSPRVQGNHEQYF.

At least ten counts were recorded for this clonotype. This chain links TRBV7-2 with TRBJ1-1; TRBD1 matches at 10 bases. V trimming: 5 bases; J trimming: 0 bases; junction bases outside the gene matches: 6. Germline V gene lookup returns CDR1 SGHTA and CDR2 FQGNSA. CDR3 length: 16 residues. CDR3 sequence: CASSLRDRGLNTEAFF. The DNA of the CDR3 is TGTGCCAGCAGCCTCCGGGACAGGGGACTGAACACTGAAGCTTTCTTT.